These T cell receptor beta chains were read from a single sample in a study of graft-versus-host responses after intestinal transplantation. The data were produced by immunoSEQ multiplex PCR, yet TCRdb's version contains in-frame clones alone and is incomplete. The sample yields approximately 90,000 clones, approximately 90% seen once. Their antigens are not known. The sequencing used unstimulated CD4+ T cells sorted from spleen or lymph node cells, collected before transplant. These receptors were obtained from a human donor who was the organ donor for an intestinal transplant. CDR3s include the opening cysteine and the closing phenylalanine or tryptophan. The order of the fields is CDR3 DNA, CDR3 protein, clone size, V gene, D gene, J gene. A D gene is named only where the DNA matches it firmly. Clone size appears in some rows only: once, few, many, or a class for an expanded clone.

CDR3nt: TGTGCCAGCAGCTTTCGCGACGGAGGGGATGAGCAGTTCTTC; CDR3aa: CASSFRDGGDEQFF; abundance: NA; v_gene: TRBV7-2; d_gene: NA; j_gene: TRBJ2-1
CDR3nt: TGCGCCAGCAGCCAATTTTCCTCTTTCGTGGGGGAGGAAGGTTTGGAGCAGTTCTTC; CDR3aa: CASSQFSSFVGEEGLEQFF; abundance: NA; v_gene: TRBV4-3; d_gene: NA; j_gene: TRBJ2-1
CDR3nt: TGTGCCAGCAGCCCCGGACTTTTGTACGAGCAGTACTTC; CDR3aa: CASSPGLLYEQYF; abundance: NA; v_gene: TRBV11-3; d_gene: NA; j_gene: TRBJ2-7
CDR3nt: TGTGCCAGAGAGGCCGAGACAGGACGATATGGCTACACCTTC; CDR3aa: CAREAETGRYGYTF; abundance: NA; v_gene: TRBV2; d_gene: NA; j_gene: TRBJ1-2
CDR3nt: TGTGCCAGCAGCTTTTTTGCAGGGAATTCACCCCTCCACTTT; CDR3aa: CASSFFAGNSPLHF; abundance: NA; v_gene: TRBV5-6; d_gene: NA; j_gene: TRBJ1-6
CDR3nt: TGCGCCAGCAGCTATAGGACAGGCGGGAATGAAAAACTGTTTTTT; CDR3aa: CASSYRTGGNEKLFF; abundance: NA; v_gene: TRBV5-1; d_gene: TRBD1; j_gene: TRBJ1-4
CDR3nt: TGTGCCAGCGGAGGTGACAGGCACTATGGCTACACCTTC; CDR3aa: CASGGDRHYGYTF; abundance: NA; v_gene: TRBV7-2; d_gene: NA; j_gene: TRBJ1-2
CDR3nt: TGTGCCAGCAGCCGTATTACAGGGATGGGGGAGACCCAGTACTTC; CDR3aa: CASSRITGMGETQYF; abundance: NA; v_gene: TRBV6-6; d_gene: NA; j_gene: TRBJ2-5
CDR3nt: TGTGCTAGCAGCTTGGACAACGGGTCCGAAGCTTTCTTT; CDR3aa: CASSLDNGSEAFF; abundance: NA; v_gene: TRBV7-7; d_gene: NA; j_gene: TRBJ1-1
CDR3nt: TGTGCCAGCAGCTTAGGGACAGGGAGGAACACTGAAGCTTTCTTT; CDR3aa: CASSLGTGRNTEAFF; abundance: NA; v_gene: TRBV11-1; d_gene: TRBD1; j_gene: TRBJ1-1
CDR3nt: TGTGCCAGCAGCTCGAACCCAACGACAGGGTGGAACTATGGCTACACCTTC; CDR3aa: CASSSNPTTGWNYGYTF; abundance: NA; v_gene: TRBV7-2; d_gene: TRBD1; j_gene: TRBJ1-2
CDR3nt: TGCGCCAGCAGCCAAGTAAGGGGTTCCTATAATTCACCCCTCCACTTT; CDR3aa: CASSQVRGSYNSPLHF; abundance: NA; v_gene: TRBV4-1; d_gene: NA; j_gene: TRBJ1-6
CDR3nt: TGCGCCAGCAGCTTGGCAACGGACTATGGCTACACCTTC; CDR3aa: CASSLATDYGYTF; abundance: NA; v_gene: TRBV5-1; d_gene: NA; j_gene: TRBJ1-2
CDR3nt: TGTGCCACCAAAAGGGACGGGAGCTCCTACGAGCAGTACTTC; CDR3aa: CATKRDGSSYEQYF; abundance: NA; v_gene: TRBV15; d_gene: NA; j_gene: TRBJ2-7
CDR3nt: TGTGCCAGCGGGGACAGGAGGGCTGGGGCCAACGTCCTGACTTTC; CDR3aa: CASGDRRAGANVLTF; abundance: NA; v_gene: TRBV6-1; d_gene: TRBD1; j_gene: TRBJ2-6
CDR3nt: TGTGCCAGCAGCCTGGACAGAGCCTACGAGCAGTACTTC; CDR3aa: CASSLDRAYEQYF; abundance: NA; v_gene: TRBV7-8; d_gene: NA; j_gene: TRBJ2-7
CDR3nt: TGTGCCAGCAGCCAGGGGCGGTACAATGAGCAGTTCTTC; CDR3aa: CASSQGRYNEQFF; abundance: NA; v_gene: TRBV7-3; d_gene: NA; j_gene: TRBJ2-1
CDR3nt: TGTGCCACCAGCAGAGATCAGGCAGGCGGAGGGAACACCATATATTTT; CDR3aa: CATSRDQAGGGNTIYF; abundance: NA; v_gene: TRBV15; d_gene: NA; j_gene: TRBJ1-3
CDR3nt: TGTGCCAGCAGCCAGACAGGGGGAGAGACCCAGTACTTC; CDR3aa: CASSQTGGETQYF; abundance: NA; v_gene: TRBV7-9; d_gene: TRBD1; j_gene: TRBJ2-5
CDR3nt: TGTGCCAGCAGTCAGGGACAGGGCCTCTACGAGCAGTACTTC; CDR3aa: CASSQGQGLYEQYF; abundance: NA; v_gene: TRBV5-5; d_gene: TRBD1; j_gene: TRBJ2-7
CDR3nt: TGTGCCAGTAGTATAGTTAGCAGCGGGAGCGGCCAAGAGACCCAGTACTTC; CDR3aa: CASSIVSSGSGQETQYF; abundance: NA; v_gene: TRBV19; d_gene: TRBD2; j_gene: TRBJ2-5
CDR3nt: TGTGCCAGCTCGTCGACAGGGAACACTGAAGCTTTCTTT; CDR3aa: CASSSTGNTEAFF; abundance: NA; v_gene: TRBV18; d_gene: NA; j_gene: TRBJ1-1
CDR3nt: TGTGCCAGCAGTTTGGGACTAGCGGGTCACCGGGAGCTGTTTTTT; CDR3aa: CASSLGLAGHRELFF; abundance: NA; v_gene: TRBV7-2; d_gene: TRBD2; j_gene: TRBJ2-2
CDR3nt: TGTGCCAGCGGGTTGTCTAGCGGGGGCTTAAATCGAGAGCAGTTCTTC; CDR3aa: CASGLSSGGLNREQFF; abundance: few; v_gene: TRBV2; d_gene: TRBD2; j_gene: TRBJ2-1
CDR3nt: TGTGCCAGCAGCTTAGTTCCAGCGGGAGGACATGAGCAGTTCTTC; CDR3aa: CASSLVPAGGHEQFF; abundance: NA; v_gene: TRBV7-2; d_gene: TRBD2; j_gene: TRBJ2-1
CDR3nt: TGTGCCAGCAGCTTGATCGACAGGGGGCGCGGTGGCTACACCTTC; CDR3aa: CASSLIDRGRGGYTF; abundance: once; v_gene: TRBV5-4; d_gene: TRBD1; j_gene: TRBJ1-2
CDR3nt: TGTGCCAGCAGCTTAGTCGGGGGGGGCGGCACTGAAGCTTTCTTT; CDR3aa: CASSLVGGGGTEAFF; abundance: NA; v_gene: TRBV7-3; d_gene: NA; j_gene: TRBJ1-1
CDR3nt: TGTGCCAGCAGCTGGGGACAGGGGGGGACCGGGGAGCTGTTTTTT; CDR3aa: CASSWGQGGTGELFF; abundance: NA; v_gene: TRBV5-4; d_gene: TRBD1; j_gene: TRBJ2-2
CDR3nt: TGTGCCAGCAGCTTGGGCAGGGGGGACTATGGCTACACCTTC; CDR3aa: CASSLGRGDYGYTF; abundance: NA; v_gene: TRBV11-3; d_gene: TRBD1; j_gene: TRBJ1-2
CDR3nt: TGTGCCAGCATAGGAGGACTAGCGGGAACAGCCGGGGAGCTGTTTTTT; CDR3aa: CASIGGLAGTAGELFF; abundance: NA; v_gene: TRBV27; d_gene: TRBD2; j_gene: TRBJ2-2
CDR3nt: TGTGCCAGCAGCTTAGCACAGGGGCAGTTCTTC; CDR3aa: CASSLAQGQFF; abundance: NA; v_gene: TRBV11-3; d_gene: NA; j_gene: TRBJ2-1
CDR3nt: TGTGCCAGCAGCGTAGGCACGGGAGAACCCCCAGATACGCAGTATTTT; CDR3aa: CASSVGTGEPPDTQYF; abundance: NA; v_gene: TRBV9; d_gene: NA; j_gene: TRBJ2-3
CDR3nt: TGTGCCAGCAGCTCATCAGCGGGAGCTGGGGTTGAGCAGTTCTTC; CDR3aa: CASSSSAGAGVEQFF; abundance: NA; v_gene: TRBV5-4; d_gene: TRBD2; j_gene: TRBJ2-1
CDR3nt: TGTGCCAGCAGCCCCGGGACAGGGTTGGAGACCCAGTACTTC; CDR3aa: CASSPGTGLETQYF; abundance: NA; v_gene: TRBV7-8; d_gene: TRBD1; j_gene: TRBJ2-5
CDR3nt: TGTGCCAGCAGTTTTGCAACCGCGGGGCAGTTCTTC; CDR3aa: CASSFATAGQFF; abundance: NA; v_gene: TRBV28; d_gene: NA; j_gene: TRBJ2-1
CDR3nt: TGCGCCAGCAGCTCCTCCGGTAGACTCAATGAAGCTTTCTTT; CDR3aa: CASSSSGRLNEAFF; abundance: NA; v_gene: TRBV5-1; d_gene: NA; j_gene: TRBJ1-1
CDR3nt: TGTGCCATCACTGGGGGGTGGAACACTGAAGCTTTCTTT; CDR3aa: CAITGGWNTEAFF; abundance: NA; v_gene: TRBV10-3; d_gene: NA; j_gene: TRBJ1-1
CDR3nt: TGTGCCAGCATAGCAGGGTACAATGAGCAGTTCTTC; CDR3aa: CASIAGYNEQFF; abundance: NA; v_gene: TRBV2; d_gene: NA; j_gene: TRBJ2-1
CDR3nt: TGTGCCAGTAGTATAGGACAGCTATTCAATCAGCCCCAGCATTTT; CDR3aa: CASSIGQLFNQPQHF; abundance: NA; v_gene: TRBV19; d_gene: NA; j_gene: TRBJ1-5
CDR3nt: TGTGCCAGCAGTTCCCAGGGTATTGGCGGCCGGTTCTTC; CDR3aa: CASSSQGIGGRFF; abundance: NA; v_gene: TRBV6-5; d_gene: NA; j_gene: TRBJ2-1
CDR3nt: TGCAGTGCTAAAGGAGGGGGCTACACCTTC; CDR3aa: CSAKGGGYTF; abundance: NA; v_gene: TRBV20-1; d_gene: NA; j_gene: TRBJ1-2
CDR3nt: TGTGCCAGCAGCCTATCGCGCGGCAGCCCTGAAGCTTTCTTT; CDR3aa: CASSLSRGSPEAFF; abundance: NA; v_gene: TRBV7-9; d_gene: NA; j_gene: TRBJ1-1
CDR3nt: TGTGCCATCAGTGTCTTCCTGTCCCCCCACCTCACAGGCCCCTCGAACACCGGGGAGCTGTTTTTT; CDR3aa: CAISVFLSPHLTGPSNTGELFF; abundance: NA; v_gene: TRBV10-3; d_gene: NA; j_gene: TRBJ2-2
CDR3nt: TGTGCCAGCAGTGCGGACAGGGTGGCAGCTGGGGCCAACGTCCTGACTTTC; CDR3aa: CASSADRVAAGANVLTF; abundance: NA; v_gene: TRBV6-1; d_gene: TRBD1; j_gene: TRBJ2-6
CDR3nt: TGTGCCAGCAGCTTAGCCAACACAGATACGCAGTATTTT; CDR3aa: CASSLANTDTQYF; abundance: NA; v_gene: TRBV7-9; d_gene: NA; j_gene: TRBJ2-3
CDR3nt: TGTGCCAGTAGTCCGTGGACAGGTTCAGCCTACAATGAGCAGTTCTTC; CDR3aa: CASSPWTGSAYNEQFF; abundance: NA; v_gene: TRBV19; d_gene: TRBD1; j_gene: TRBJ2-1
CDR3nt: TGTGCCTGGGGTGAAGGGACTAGCGAGTACAATGAGCAGTTCTTC; CDR3aa: CAWGEGTSEYNEQFF; abundance: NA; v_gene: TRBV30; d_gene: TRBD2; j_gene: TRBJ2-1
CDR3nt: TGTGCCAGCAGTGAAACGCGTGCGGTCGATGAGCAGTTCTTC; CDR3aa: CASSETRAVDEQFF; abundance: NA; v_gene: TRBV2; d_gene: NA; j_gene: TRBJ2-1
CDR3nt: TGTGCTAGTGGTTTGGGGCAGGGGGGCACCGGGGAGCTGTTTTTT; CDR3aa: CASGLGQGGTGELFF; abundance: NA; v_gene: TRBV12-5; d_gene: NA; j_gene: TRBJ2-2
CDR3nt: TGCGCCAGCAGCCAGCGCATTTTGGGACTAGCGGGGGCCGGGGAGCTGTTTTTT; CDR3aa: CASSQRILGLAGAGELFF; abundance: NA; v_gene: TRBV4-1; d_gene: TRBD2; j_gene: TRBJ2-2
CDR3nt: TGTGCCAGCAGGGATAGACAGGGGTTATCGCCCCAGCATTTT; CDR3aa: CASRDRQGLSPQHF; abundance: few; v_gene: TRBV6-1; d_gene: TRBD1; j_gene: TRBJ1-5
CDR3nt: TGTGCCAGTAGGGAGGGCCCCAACACCGGGGAGCTGTTTTTT; CDR3aa: CASREGPNTGELFF; abundance: once; v_gene: TRBV19; d_gene: NA; j_gene: TRBJ2-2
CDR3nt: TGTGCCAGTAGAGGGACAGGGGGCGCGGTCACTGAAGCTTTCTTT; CDR3aa: CASRGTGGAVTEAFF; abundance: NA; v_gene: TRBV19; d_gene: TRBD1; j_gene: TRBJ1-1
CDR3nt: TGTGCCAGAAGCTTGGGGTCTTTTTATGGAGGCCCCGAGGAGACCCAGTACTTC; CDR3aa: CARSLGSFYGGPEETQYF; abundance: NA; v_gene: TRBV5-3; d_gene: NA; j_gene: TRBJ2-5
CDR3nt: TGTGCCAGCAGCTTACTAGCGGGTACAGATACGCAGTATTTT; CDR3aa: CASSLLAGTDTQYF; abundance: NA; v_gene: TRBV7-2; d_gene: TRBD2; j_gene: TRBJ2-3
CDR3nt: TGTGCCAGCAGCTTTCGGGACAGGGATTCAGATACGCAGTATTTT; CDR3aa: CASSFRDRDSDTQYF; abundance: NA; v_gene: TRBV5-4; d_gene: TRBD1; j_gene: TRBJ2-3
CDR3nt: TGTGCCAGCAGTTTGATAACTAGCGGGGCTAGGGGCACAGATACGCAGTATTTT; CDR3aa: CASSLITSGARGTDTQYF; abundance: NA; v_gene: TRBV28; d_gene: TRBD2; j_gene: TRBJ2-3
CDR3nt: TGTGCCATCAGCCGGACAGGGGCTAACTATGGCTACACCTTC; CDR3aa: CAISRTGANYGYTF; abundance: NA; v_gene: TRBV10-3; d_gene: TRBD1; j_gene: TRBJ1-2
CDR3nt: TGTGCCAGCAGCCAAAATAGTTGGAACACCGGGGAGCTGTTTTTT; CDR3aa: CASSQNSWNTGELFF; abundance: NA; v_gene: TRBV11-1; d_gene: NA; j_gene: TRBJ2-2